The 5 T cell receptor beta chains in this list originate from one sample, sequenced in a study of OX40 agonist ivuxolimab in advanced cancers. The library was built by means of the immunoSEQ multiplex PCR assay. TCRdb took this table from immuneACCESS and kept in-frame rearrangements with V and J called. Such tables lack part of the clones; where checked against another copy, unresolved V genes explain under half of the gap, and the rest is unexplained. Here the sample has 15,000 to 20,000 clones; roughly 60% occur a single time. Approximately 8% of the sample belongs to the ten largest clones. This specimen was CD4+ or CD8+ T cells sorted from blood, taken in a trial of the OX40 agonist ivuxolimab. These receptor sequences come from an adult with an advanced solid tumor such as melanoma, head and neck, liver or kidney cancer.

This clone has a handful of counts. V and J are TRBV6-5 and TRBJ1-2, with D uncertain. This CDR3 is 12 amino acids long. With 6 bases removed from V and 6 bases from J, the gap between germline ends came to 11 bases. Germline V gives CDR1 MNHEY, CDR2 SVGAGI. The CDR3 is CASSKTSHGYTF. In DNA form, the CDR3 reads TGTGCCAGCAGCAAAACCTCCCATGGCTACACCTTC.

This chain connects TRBV7-2 to TRBJ2-3; possibly TRBD1 or TRBD2 for D (5 bases each). The ends were cut back, 5 bases at V and 7 bases at J, with 19 bases in the middle. The CDR3 is 15 residues long. Germline CDR1 reads SGHTA; CDR2 reads FQGNSA. The DNA for the CDR3 is TGTGCCAGCAGCCTAGATCCGGGGCTCACGTATACGCAGTATTTT. Translating it yields CASSLDPGLTYTQYF.

The V and J genes are TRBV9 and TRBJ1-5; no clear D gene. Trimming took off 0 bases at V and 7 bases at J, with 11 bases between the two ends. CDR3 size: 14 residues. CDR1 SGDLS and CDR2 YYNGEE come from the germline V gene. CDR3 coding DNA: TGTGCCAGCAGCGTAGGGACGTCAGGCCAGCCCCAGCATTTT. Amino acid sequence: CASSVGTSGQPQHF.

This clone was recorded a few times. This sequence joins TRBV7-2 and TRBJ2-1; D is unclear. The CDR3 length is 12 residues. Germline CDR1 and CDR2: SGHTA and FQGNSA. V was clipped by 5 bases and J by 3 bases, with 5 bases between them. In DNA form, the CDR3 reads TGTGCCAGCAGCCGCAGCTACAATGAGCAGTTCTTC. The encoded protein is CASSRSYNEQFF.

The chain uses TRBV30 and TRBJ2-3; D is possibly TRBD1 (6 bases). The CDR3 is 13 residues long. CDR1 and CDR2 (germline): GTSNPN, SVGIG (reference sequence). Trimming removed 0 bases from V and 4 bases from J, with 8 bases in between. The CDR3 sequence: CAWSVGGADTQYF. In DNA, the CDR3 is TGTGCCTGGAGTGTAGGGGGAGCAGATACGCAGTATTTT.